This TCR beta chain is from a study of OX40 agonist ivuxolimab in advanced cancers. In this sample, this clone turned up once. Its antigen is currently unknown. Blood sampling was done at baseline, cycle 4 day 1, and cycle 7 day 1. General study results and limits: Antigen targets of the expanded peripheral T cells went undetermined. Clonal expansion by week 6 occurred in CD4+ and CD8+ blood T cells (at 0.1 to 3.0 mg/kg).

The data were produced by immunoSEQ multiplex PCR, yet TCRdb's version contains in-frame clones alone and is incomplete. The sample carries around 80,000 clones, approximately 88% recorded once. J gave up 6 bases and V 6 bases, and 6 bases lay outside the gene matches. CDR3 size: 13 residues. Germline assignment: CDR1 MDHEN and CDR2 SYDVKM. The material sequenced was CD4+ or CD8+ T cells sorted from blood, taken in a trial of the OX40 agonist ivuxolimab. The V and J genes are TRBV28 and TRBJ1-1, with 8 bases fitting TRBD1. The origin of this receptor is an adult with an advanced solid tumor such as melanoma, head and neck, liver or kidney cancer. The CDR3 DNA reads TGTGCCAGCAGCCTCAGGGGGCGCTCTGAAGCTTTCTTT. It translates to CASSLRGRSEAFF. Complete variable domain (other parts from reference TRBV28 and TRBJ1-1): DVKVTQSSRYLVKRTGEKVFLECVQDMDHENMFWYRQDPGLGLRLIYFSYDVKMKEKGDIPEGYSVSREKKERFSLILESASTNQTSMYLCASSLRGRSEAFFGQGTRLTVV.